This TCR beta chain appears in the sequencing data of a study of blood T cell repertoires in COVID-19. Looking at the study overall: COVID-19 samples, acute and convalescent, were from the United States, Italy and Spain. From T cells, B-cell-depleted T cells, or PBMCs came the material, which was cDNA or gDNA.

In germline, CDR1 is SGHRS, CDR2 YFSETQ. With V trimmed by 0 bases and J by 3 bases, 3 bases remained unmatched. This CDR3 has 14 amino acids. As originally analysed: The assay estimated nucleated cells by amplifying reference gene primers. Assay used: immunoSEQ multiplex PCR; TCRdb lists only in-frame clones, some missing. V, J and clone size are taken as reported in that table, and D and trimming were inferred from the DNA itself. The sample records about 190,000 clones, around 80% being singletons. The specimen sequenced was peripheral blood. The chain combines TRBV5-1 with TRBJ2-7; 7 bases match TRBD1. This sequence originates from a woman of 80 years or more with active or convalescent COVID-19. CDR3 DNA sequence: TGCGCCAGCAGCTTGGGGGACAGCTACTACGAGCAGTACTTC. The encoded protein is CASSLGDSYYEQYF. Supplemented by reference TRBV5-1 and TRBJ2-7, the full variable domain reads KAGVTQTPRYLIKTRGQQVTLSCSPISGHRSVSWYQQTPGQGLQFLFEYFSETQRNKGNFPGRFSGRQFSNSRSEMNVSTLELGDSALYLCASSLGDSYYEQYFGPGTRLTVT.